This T cell receptor beta chain was recorded in a study of blood T cell repertoires in COVID-19. Study background: The study drew acute and convalescent COVID-19 samples from the United States, Italy and Spain. Sample material is recorded as cDNA or gDNA derived from T cells, B-cell-depleted T cells, or PBMCs.

How the authors handled the data: Scientists estimated how many nucleated cells there were by amplifying reference gene primers. Sequenced by immunoSEQ multiplex PCR; TCRdb stores in-frame clones only, minus some. V, J and clone size are those of that table, while D and trimming were read from the DNA. The top ten clones hold around 3.6% of a sample with a few hundred thousand clones, around 82% of them seen once. The CDR3 has 15 residues. Trimming cost V 1 base and J 6 bases, with 12 bases left between them. Per the germline V gene, CDR1 is SGHDN and CDR2 is FVKESK. Cohort 3 recovery required two negative PCRs, clearance, or symptom resolution.

The chain links TRBV14 to TRBJ1-4, with D perhaps TRBD1 (5 bases). The sequence derives from a man aged 50 to 60 who had recovered from COVID-19. Sequencing used PBMCs or T cells enriched from blood (not recorded which). CDR3 amino acids: CASSQVTDKYEKLFF. For the CDR3, the DNA is TGTGCCAGCAGCCAAGTGACAGATAAATATGAAAAACTGTTTTTT.